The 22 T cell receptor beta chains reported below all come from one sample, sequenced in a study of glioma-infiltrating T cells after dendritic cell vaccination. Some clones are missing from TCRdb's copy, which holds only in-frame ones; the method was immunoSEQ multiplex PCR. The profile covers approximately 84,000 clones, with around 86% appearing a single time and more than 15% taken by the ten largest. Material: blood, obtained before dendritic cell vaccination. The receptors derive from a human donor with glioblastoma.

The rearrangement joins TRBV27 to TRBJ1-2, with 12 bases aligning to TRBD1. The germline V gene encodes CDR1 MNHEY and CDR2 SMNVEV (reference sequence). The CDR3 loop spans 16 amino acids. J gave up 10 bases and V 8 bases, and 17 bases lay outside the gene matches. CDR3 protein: CASSPGTGGRLGAYTF. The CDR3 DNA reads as TGTGCCAGCTCCCCCGGGACAGGGGGCCGGCTGGGTGCCTACACCTTC.

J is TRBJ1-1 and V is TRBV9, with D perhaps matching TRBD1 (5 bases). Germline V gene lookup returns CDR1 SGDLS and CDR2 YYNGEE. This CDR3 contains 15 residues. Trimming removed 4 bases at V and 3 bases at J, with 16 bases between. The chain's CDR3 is CASSSPTKGDTEAFF. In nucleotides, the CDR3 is TGTGCCAGCAGCTCCCCGACAAAAGGGGACACTGAAGCTTTCTTT. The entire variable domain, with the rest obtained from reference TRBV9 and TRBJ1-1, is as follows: DSGVTQTPKHLITATGQRVTLRCSPRSGDLSVYWYQQSLDQGLQFLIQYYNGEERAKGNILERFSAQQFPDLHSELNLSSLELGDSALYFCASSSPTKGDTEAFFGQGTRLTVV.

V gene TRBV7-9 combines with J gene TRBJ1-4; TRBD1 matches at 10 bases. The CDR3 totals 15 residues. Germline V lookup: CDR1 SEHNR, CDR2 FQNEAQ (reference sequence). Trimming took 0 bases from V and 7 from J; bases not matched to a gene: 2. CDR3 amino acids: CASSLATGGVEKLFF. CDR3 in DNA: TGTGCCAGCAGCTTAGCGACAGGGGGCGTTGAAAAACTGTTTTTT.

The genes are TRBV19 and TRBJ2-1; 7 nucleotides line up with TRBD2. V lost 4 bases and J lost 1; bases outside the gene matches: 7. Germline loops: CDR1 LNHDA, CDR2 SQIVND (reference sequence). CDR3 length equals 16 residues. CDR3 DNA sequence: TGTGCCAGTAGTACCCAGCGGGAAGGGTCCTACAATGAGCAGTTCTTC. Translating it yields CASSTQREGSYNEQFF.

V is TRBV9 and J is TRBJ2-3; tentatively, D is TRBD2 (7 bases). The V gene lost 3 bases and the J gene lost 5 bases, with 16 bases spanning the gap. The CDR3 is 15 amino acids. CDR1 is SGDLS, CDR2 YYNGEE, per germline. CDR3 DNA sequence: TGTGCCAGCAGCGCCGAGGGGGGGGTGGGAGATACGCAGTATTTT. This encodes CASSAEGGVGDTQYF.

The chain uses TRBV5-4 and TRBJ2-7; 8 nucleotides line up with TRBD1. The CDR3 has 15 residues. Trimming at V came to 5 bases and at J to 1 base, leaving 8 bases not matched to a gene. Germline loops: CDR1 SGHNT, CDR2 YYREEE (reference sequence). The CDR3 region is CASRADRVSSYEQYF. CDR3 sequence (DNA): TGTGCCAGCAGGGCGGACAGGGTGAGTTCCTACGAGCAGTACTTC.

Here the CDR3 DNA reads TGCGCCAGCAGCCAAGGACAAAACACTGAAGCTTTCTTT. Translating it yields CASSQGQNTEAFF. This chain joins TRBV4-3 and TRBJ1-1; D unclear. Germline CDR1 LGHNA, CDR2 YSLEER. The CDR3 loop spans 13 amino acids. V shed 1 base and J shed 2 bases, with 5 bases lying between them.

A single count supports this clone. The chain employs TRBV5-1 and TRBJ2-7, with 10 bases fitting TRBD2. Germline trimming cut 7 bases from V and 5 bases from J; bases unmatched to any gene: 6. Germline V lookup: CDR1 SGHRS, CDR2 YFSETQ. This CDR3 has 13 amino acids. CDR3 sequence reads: CASCSGGPDEQYF. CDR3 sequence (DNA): TGCGCCAGCTGTAGCGGGGGGCCAGACGAGCAGTACTTC.

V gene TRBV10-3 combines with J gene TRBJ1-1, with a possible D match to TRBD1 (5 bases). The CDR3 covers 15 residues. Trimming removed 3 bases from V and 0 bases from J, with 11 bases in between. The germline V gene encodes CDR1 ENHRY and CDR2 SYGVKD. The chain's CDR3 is CAISDPGRMNTEAFF. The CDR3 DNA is TGTGCCATCAGTGATCCAGGGAGGATGAACACTGAAGCTTTCTTT.

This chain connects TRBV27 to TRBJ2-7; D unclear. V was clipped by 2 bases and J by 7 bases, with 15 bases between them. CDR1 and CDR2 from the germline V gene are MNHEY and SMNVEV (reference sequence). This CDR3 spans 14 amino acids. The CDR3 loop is CASSLRGSPGEQYF. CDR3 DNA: TGTGCCAGCAGTTTAAGAGGCAGCCCCGGGGAGCAGTACTTC.

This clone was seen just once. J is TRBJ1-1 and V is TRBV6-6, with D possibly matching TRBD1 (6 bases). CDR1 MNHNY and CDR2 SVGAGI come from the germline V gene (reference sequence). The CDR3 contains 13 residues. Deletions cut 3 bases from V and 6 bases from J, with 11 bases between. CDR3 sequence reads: CASSYNRAAEAFF. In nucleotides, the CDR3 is TGTGCCAGCAGTTATAACAGGGCTGCTGAAGCTTTCTTT.

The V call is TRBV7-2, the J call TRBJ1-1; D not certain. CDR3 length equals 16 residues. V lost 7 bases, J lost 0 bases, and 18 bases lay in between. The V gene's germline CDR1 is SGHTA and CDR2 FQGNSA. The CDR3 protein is CASTSNSIAVNTEAFF. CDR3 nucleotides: TGTGCCAGCACCAGCAACTCGATAGCAGTGAACACTGAAGCTTTCTTT.

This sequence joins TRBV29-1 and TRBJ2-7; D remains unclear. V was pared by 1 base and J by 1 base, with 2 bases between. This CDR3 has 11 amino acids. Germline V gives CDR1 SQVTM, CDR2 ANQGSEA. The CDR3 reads CSVEASYEQYF. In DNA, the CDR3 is TGCAGCGTTGAAGCGTCCTACGAGCAGTACTTC.

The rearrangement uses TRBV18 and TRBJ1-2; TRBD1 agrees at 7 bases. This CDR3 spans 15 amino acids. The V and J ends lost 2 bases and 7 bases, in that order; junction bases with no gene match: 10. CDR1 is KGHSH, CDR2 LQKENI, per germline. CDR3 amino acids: CASSPAQGSSGGYTF. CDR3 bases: TGTGCCAGCTCACCAGCACAGGGGTCGTCGGGTGGCTACACCTTC.

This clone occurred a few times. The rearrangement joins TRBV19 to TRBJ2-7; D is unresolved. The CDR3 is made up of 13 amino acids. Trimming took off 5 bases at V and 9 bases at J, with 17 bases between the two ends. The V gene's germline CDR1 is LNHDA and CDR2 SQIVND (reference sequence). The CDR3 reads CASSAQRATGQYF. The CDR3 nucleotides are TGTGCCAGTAGTGCGCAAAGAGCTACGGGGCAGTACTTC.

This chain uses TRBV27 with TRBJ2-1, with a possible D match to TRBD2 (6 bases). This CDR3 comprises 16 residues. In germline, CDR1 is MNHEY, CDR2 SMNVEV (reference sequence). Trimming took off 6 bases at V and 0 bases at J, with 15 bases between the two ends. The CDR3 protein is CASRTTAGGSYNEQFF. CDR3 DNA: TGTGCCAGCAGGACTACAGCGGGCGGCTCCTACAATGAGCAGTTCTTC.

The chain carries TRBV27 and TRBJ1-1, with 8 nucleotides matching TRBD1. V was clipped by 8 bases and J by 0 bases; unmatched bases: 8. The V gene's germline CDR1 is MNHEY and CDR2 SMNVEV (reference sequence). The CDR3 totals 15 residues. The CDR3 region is CASGRQGNLNTEAFF. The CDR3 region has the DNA TGTGCCAGCGGAAGACAGGGGAATCTGAACACTGAAGCTTTCTTT.

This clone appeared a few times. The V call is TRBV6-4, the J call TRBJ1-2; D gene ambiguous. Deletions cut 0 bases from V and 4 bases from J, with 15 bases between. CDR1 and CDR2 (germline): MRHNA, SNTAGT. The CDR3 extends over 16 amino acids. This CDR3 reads CASSDSKARGVYGYTF. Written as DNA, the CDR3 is TGTGCCAGCAGTGACTCGAAGGCACGGGGAGTCTATGGCTACACCTTC.

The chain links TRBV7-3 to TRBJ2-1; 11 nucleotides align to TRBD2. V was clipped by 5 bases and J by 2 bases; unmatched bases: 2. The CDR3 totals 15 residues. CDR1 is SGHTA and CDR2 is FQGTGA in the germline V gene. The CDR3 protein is CASSRLAGPYNEQFF. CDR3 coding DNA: TGTGCCAGCAGCAGACTAGCGGGGCCCTACAATGAGCAGTTCTTC.

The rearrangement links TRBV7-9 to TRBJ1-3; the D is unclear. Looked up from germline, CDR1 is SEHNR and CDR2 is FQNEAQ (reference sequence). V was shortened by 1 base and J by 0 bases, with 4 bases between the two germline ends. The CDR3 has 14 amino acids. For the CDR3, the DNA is TGTGCCAGCAGCTTAGTAAACTCTGGAAACACCATATATTTT. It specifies CASSLVNSGNTIYF. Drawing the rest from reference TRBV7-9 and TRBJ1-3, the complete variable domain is DTGVSQNPRHKITKRGQNVTFRCDPISEHNRLYWYRQTLGQGPEFLTYFQNEAQLEKSRLLSDRFSAERPKGSFSTLEIQRTEQGDSAMYLCASSLVNSGNTIYFGEGSWLTVV.

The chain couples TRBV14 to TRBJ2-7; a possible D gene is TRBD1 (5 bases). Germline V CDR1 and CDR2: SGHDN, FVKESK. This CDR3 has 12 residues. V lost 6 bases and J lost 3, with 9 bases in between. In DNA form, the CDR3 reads TGTGCCAGCAGTCGGACATTCTACGAGCAGTACTTC. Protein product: CASSRTFYEQYF.

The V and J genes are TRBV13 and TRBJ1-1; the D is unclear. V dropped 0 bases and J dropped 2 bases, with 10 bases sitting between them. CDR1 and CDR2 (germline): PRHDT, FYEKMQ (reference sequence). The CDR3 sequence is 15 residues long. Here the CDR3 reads CASSLGALRNTEAFF. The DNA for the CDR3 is TGTGCCAGCAGCTTAGGTGCTCTTAGAAACACTGAAGCTTTCTTT. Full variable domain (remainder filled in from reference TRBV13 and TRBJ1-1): AAGVIQSPRHLIKEKRETATLKCYPIPRHDTVYWYQQGPGQDPQFLISFYEKMQSDKGSIPDRFSAQQFSDYHSELNMSSLELGDSALYFCASSLGALRNTEAFFGQGTRLTVV.